The sequence of this T cell receptor beta chain was determined in a study of neurological immune-mediated disorders. Study results and caveats: Patients with HTLV-1-associated myelopathy showed the most TCR clonal expansion. Those with multiple sclerosis showed the least, falling below healthy controls.

Sequencing of 15-18 subjects in each run yielded over 170 million TCR-beta sequences. From the 5' RACE reads, TCRdb called clonotypes with MiXCR, one entry per CDR3 protein. The table has roughly 14,000 distinct CDR3 sequences, under 11% seen once. Individuals who volunteered at a blood bank located in Maryland, USA, made up the group of healthy controls. Source material was 2 million unsorted PBMCs, stored at -80 °C in RNAlater. Worth noting for this clonotype: No antigen is known for it.

The specimen sequenced was PBMCs. This sequence was found in a woman between 35 and 50 years old in good health.

The CDR3 DNA sequence: TGTGCCAGTAGTATAGCCCCGGACAGGGAAGCTTTCTTT. Translating gives CASSIAPDREAFF. This chain uses TRBV19 with TRBJ1-1; TRBD1 aligns across 7 bases. V trimming: 1 base; J trimming: 8 bases; junction bases outside the gene matches: 4. The CDR3 is made up of 13 amino acids. Germline CDR1 and CDR2: LNHDA and SQIVND (reference sequence).